These 6 T cell receptor beta chains were all obtained from the same sample, sequenced in a study of shared clonotypes between healthy human individuals. Libraries were prepared by immunoSEQ multiplex PCR; TCRdb keeps only in-frame clonotypes and omits some of them. The sample lists 550,000 to 850,000 clones, about 74% seen once, with less than 2% in the top ten. The sequencing sample was made of memory CD4+ T cells sorted from blood. Described subset: CD45RA-negative fraction. The receptors stem from a woman in her 30s in good health.

Comments on this clone: Other DNA sequences in the same sample also yield this CDR3. The chain uses TRBV28 and TRBJ2-7; TRBD1 matches at 7 bases. J was trimmed by 2 bases and V by 6 bases; bases with no gene match: 4. The germline gives CDR1 MDHEN, CDR2 SYDVKM. This CDR3 is built from 13 residues. CDR3 coding DNA: TGTGCCAGCAGACCTACAGGGGCCTACGAGCAGTACTTC. Residues: CASRPTGAYEQYF. The full variable domain, rest sourced from reference TRBV28 and TRBJ2-7, is DVKVTQSSRYLVKRTGEKVFLECVQDMDHENMFWYRQDPGLGLRLIYFSYDVKMKEKGDIPEGYSVSREKKERFSLILESASTNQTSMYLCASRPTGAYEQYFGPGTRLTVT.

The rearrangement uses TRBV6-6 and TRBJ1-1; D is unresolved. The ends were cut back, 5 bases at V and 0 bases at J, with 13 bases in the middle. CDR3 length: 15 residues. Germline V gives CDR1 MNHNY, CDR2 SVGAGI (reference sequence). This CDR3 is CASSKGITVNTEAFF. CDR3 sequence (DNA): TGTGCCAGCAGTAAGGGAATTACAGTGAACACTGAAGCTTTCTTT.

The chain has TRBV28 and TRBJ1-4; maybe TRBD1 (5 bases). This CDR3 is built from 16 residues. V shed 6 bases and J shed 4 bases, with 18 bases lying between them. Per germline, CDR1 MDHEN and CDR2 SYDVKM. The CDR3 DNA reads as TGTGCCAGCAGCCTCCCCGACGGGGGAGGTAATGAAAAACTGTTTTTT. It translates to CASSLPDGGGNEKLFF.

The rearrangement links TRBV5-1 to TRBJ2-2; TRBD2 aligns across 7 bases. The CDR3 is 16 residues long. The ends lost 0 bases at V and 3 bases at J; junction bases unmatched: 5. The germline gives CDR1 SGHRS, CDR2 YFSETQ. The CDR3 region is CASSLARERDTGELFF. CDR3 DNA: TGCGCCAGCAGCTTGGCGCGGGAGCGGGACACCGGGGAGCTGTTTTTT.

The chain employs TRBV19 and TRBJ2-3; 8 nucleotides match TRBD2. J lost 5 bases, V lost 5 bases, and 12 bases had no gene match. This CDR3 spans 16 amino acids. CDR1 and CDR2 (germline): LNHDA, SQIVND (reference sequence). CDR3: CASSASQAGARDTQYF. For the CDR3, the DNA is TGTGCCAGTAGTGCATCTCAAGCGGGAGCCCGAGATACGCAGTATTTT.

This chain uses TRBV27 with TRBJ2-7; 14 bases align to TRBD2. The V segment lost 5 bases and the J segment 2 bases; nucleotides outside the gene matches: 5. The CDR3 spans 16 residues. From germline, CDR1 is MNHEY and CDR2 SMNVEV (reference sequence). Here the CDR3 DNA reads TGTGCCAGCAGTGCCGGACTAGCGGGAGGCCCCTACGAGCAGTACTTC. It translates to CASSAGLAGGPYEQYF.